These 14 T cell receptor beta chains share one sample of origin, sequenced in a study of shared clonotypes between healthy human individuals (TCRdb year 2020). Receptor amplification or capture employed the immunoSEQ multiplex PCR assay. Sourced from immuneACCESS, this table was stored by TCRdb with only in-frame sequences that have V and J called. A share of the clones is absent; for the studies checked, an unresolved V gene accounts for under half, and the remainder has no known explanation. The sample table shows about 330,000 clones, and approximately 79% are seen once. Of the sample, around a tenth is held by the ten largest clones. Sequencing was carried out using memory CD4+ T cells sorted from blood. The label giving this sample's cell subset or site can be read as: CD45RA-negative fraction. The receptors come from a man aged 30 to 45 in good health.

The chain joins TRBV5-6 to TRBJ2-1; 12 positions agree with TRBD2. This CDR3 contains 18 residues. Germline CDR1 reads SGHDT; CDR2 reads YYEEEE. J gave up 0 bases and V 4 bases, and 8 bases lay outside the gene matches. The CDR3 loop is CASSPGLAGLSSYNEQFF. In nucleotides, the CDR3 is TGTGCCAGCAGCCCGGGACTAGCGGGCCTGAGCTCCTACAATGAGCAGTTCTTC.

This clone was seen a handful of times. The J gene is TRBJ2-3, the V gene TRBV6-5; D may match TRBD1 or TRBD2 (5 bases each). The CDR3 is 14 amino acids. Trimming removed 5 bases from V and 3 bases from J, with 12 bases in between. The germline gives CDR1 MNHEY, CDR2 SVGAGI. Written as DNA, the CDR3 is TGTGCCAGCAGTCCCGGGACGTTTACAGATACGCAGTATTTT. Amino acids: CASSPGTFTDTQYF.

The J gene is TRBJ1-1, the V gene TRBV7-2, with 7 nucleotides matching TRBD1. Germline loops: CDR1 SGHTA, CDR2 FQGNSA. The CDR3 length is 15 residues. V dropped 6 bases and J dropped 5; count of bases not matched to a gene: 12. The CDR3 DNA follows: TGTGCCAGCAGTCGAGACAGGGCCTCATTGACTGAAGCTTTCTTT. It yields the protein CASSRDRASLTEAFF.

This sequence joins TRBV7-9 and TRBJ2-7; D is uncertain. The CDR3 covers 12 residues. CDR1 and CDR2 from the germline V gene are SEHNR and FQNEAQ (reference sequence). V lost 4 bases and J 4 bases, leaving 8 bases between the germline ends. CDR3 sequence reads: CASSSREYEQYF. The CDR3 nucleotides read TGTGCCAGCAGCTCGCGAGAGTACGAGCAGTACTTC.

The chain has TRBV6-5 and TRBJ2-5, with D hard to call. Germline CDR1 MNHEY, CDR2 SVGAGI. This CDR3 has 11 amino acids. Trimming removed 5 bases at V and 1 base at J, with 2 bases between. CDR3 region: CASSRQETQYF. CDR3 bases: TGTGCCAGCAGTCGCCAAGAGACCCAGTACTTC.

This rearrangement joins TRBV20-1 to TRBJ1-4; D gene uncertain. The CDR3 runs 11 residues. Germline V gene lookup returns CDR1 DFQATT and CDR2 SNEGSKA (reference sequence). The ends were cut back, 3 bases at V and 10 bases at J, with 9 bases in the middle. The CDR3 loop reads CSASFFGKLFF. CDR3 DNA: TGCAGTGCTAGCTTCTTCGGAAAACTGTTTTTT.

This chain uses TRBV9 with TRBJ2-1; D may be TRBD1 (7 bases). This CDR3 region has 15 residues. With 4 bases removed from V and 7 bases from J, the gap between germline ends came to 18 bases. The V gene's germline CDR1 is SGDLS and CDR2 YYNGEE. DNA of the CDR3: TGTGCCAGCAGCCCCGGTCCCAGGGGGGATAATGAGCAGTTCTTC. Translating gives CASSPGPRGDNEQFF.

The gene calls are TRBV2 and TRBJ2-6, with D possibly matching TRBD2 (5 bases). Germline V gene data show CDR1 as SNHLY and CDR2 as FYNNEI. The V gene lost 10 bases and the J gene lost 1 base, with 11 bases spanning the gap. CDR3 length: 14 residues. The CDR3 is CATGRESGANVLTF. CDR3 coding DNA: TGTGCCACCGGAAGGGAGTCTGGGGCCAACGTCCTGACTTTC. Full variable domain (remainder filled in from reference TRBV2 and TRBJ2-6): EPEVTQTPSHQVTQMGQEVILRCVPISNHLYFYWYRQILGQKVEFLVSFYNNEISEKSEIFDDQFSVERPDGSNFTLKIRSTKLEDSAMYFCATGRESGANVLTFGAGSRLTVL.

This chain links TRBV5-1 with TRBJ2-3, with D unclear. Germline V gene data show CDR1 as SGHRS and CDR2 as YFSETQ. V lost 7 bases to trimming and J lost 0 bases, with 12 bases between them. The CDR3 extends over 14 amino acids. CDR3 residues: CASRSSASTDTQYF. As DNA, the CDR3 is TGCGCCAGCCGCTCGAGCGCCAGCACAGATACGCAGTATTTT.

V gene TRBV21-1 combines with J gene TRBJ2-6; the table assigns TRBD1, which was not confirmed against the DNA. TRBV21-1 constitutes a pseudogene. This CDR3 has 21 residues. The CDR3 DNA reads TGTGCCAGCAGCAAAGCACTACATATGAAAGGGGCCAAGCCTGGGGCCAACGTCCTGACTTTC. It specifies CASSKALHMKGAKPGANVLTF.

Written as DNA, the CDR3 is TGTGCCAGCAGCCCAGGCCCGGACAGGGAGACCCAGTACTTC. This sequence encodes CASSPGPDRETQYF. The chain is built from TRBV11-2 and TRBJ2-5, with 7 bases matching TRBD1. Germline CDR1 and CDR2: SGHAT and FQNNGV. The J segment lost 5 bases and the V segment lost 5 bases, leaving 8 bases of the junction unmatched. This CDR3 spans 14 amino acids.

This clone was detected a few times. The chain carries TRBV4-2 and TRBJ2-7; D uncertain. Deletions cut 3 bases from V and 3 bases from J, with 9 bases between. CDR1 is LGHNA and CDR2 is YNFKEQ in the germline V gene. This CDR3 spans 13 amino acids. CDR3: CASSHPGYYEQYF. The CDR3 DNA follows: TGTGCCAGCAGCCATCCCGGGTACTACGAGCAGTACTTC.

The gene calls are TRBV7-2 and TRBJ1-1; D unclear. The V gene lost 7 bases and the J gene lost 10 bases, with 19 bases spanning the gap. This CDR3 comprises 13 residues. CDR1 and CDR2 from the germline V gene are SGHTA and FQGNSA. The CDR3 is CASIQRVGGGAFF. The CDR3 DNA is TGTGCCAGCATTCAAAGGGTGGGAGGAGGAGCTTTCTTT.

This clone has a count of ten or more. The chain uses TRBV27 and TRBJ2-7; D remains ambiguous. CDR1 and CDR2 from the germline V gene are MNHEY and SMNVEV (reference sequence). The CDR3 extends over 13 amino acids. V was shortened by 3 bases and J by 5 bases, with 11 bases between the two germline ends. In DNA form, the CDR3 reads TGTGCCAGCAGTTTGTTGGGTTTCCACGAGCAGTACTTC. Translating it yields CASSLLGFHEQYF.